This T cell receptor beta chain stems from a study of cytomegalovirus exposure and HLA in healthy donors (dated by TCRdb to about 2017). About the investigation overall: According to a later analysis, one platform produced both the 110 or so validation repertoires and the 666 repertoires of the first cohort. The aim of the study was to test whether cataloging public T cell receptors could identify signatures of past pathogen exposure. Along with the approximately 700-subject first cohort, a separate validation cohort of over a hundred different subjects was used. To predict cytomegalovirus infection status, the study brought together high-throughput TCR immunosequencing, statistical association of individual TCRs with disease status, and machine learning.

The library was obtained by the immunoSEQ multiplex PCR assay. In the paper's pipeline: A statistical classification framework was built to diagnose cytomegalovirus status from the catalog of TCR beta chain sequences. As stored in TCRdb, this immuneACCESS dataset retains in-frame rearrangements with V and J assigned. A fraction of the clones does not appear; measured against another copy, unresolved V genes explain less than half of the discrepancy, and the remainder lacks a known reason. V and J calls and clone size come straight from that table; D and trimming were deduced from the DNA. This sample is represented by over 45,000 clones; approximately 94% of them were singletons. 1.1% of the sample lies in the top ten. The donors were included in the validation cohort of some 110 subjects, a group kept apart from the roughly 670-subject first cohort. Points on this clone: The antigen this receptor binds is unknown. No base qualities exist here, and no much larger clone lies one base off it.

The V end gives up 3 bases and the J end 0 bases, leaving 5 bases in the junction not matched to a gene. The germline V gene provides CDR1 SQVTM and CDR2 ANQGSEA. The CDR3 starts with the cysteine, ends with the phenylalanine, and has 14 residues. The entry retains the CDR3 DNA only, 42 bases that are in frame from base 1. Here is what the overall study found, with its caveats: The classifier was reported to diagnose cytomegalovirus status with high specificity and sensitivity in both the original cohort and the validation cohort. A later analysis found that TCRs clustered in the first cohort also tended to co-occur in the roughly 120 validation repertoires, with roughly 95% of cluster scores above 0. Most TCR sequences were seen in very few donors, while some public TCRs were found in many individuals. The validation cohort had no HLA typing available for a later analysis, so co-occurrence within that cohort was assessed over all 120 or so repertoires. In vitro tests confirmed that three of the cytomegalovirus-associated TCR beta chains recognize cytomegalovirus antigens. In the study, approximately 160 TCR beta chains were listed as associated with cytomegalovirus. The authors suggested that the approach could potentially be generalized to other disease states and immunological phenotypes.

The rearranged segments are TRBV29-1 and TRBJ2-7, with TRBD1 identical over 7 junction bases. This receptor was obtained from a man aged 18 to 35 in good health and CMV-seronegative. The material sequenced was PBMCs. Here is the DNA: TGCAGCGTTGAGAGGGCAGGGGGCTCCTACGAGCAGTACTTC. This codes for CSVERAGGSYEQYF.